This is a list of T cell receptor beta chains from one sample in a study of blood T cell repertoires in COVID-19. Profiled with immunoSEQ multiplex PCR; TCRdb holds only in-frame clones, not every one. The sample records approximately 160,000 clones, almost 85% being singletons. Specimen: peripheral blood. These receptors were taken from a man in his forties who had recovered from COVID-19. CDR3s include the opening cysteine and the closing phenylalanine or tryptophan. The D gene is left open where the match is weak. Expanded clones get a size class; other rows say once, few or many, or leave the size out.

CDR3: CASSELGENQPQHF
DNA: TGTGCCAGCAGTGAACTAGGCGAAAATCAGCCCCAGCATTTT
size: NA
D: NA
V: TRBV25-1
J: TRBJ1-5

CDR3: CASSFGTSGTMDTQYF
DNA: TGCGCCAGCAGCTTCGGGACTAGCGGGACGATGGATACGCAGTATTTT
size: NA
D: TRBD2
V: TRBV4-3
J: TRBJ2-3

CDR3: CASSSVSLLNPEAFF
DNA: TGTGCCAGCAGTTCGGTTAGTCTATTGAACCCTGAAGCTTTCTTT
size: once
D: NA
V: TRBV28
J: TRBJ1-1

CDR3: CASSFRTTNEKLFF
DNA: TGTGCCAGCAGCTTCAGGACTACTAATGAAAAACTGTTTTTT
size: NA
D: NA
V: TRBV7-2
J: TRBJ1-4

CDR3: CASSSPSGFPLEETQYF
DNA: TGCGCCAGCAGCTCCCCTAGCGGGTTCCCCCTCGAAGAGACCCAGTACTTC
size: NA
D: TRBD2
V: TRBV5-1
J: TRBJ2-5

CDR3: CASSTGMAGSYNEQFF
DNA: TGTGCCAGCAGTACCGGGATGGCGGGATCTTACAATGAGCAGTTCTTC
size: NA
D: NA
V: TRBV27
J: TRBJ2-1

CDR3: CASSLELASEQYF
DNA: TGTGCCAGCTCACTTGAACTAGCGAGCGAGCAGTACTTC
size: NA
D: TRBD2
V: TRBV18
J: TRBJ2-7

CDR3: CASSSSNEKLFF
DNA: TGTGCCAGCTCCTCGAGTAATGAAAAACTGTTTTTT
size: once
D: NA
V: TRBV6-6
J: TRBJ1-4

CDR3: CASSIGGIQETQYF
DNA: TGTGCCAGCTCAATAGGGGGAATCCAAGAGACCCAGTACTTC
size: NA
D: NA
V: TRBV18
J: TRBJ2-5

CDR3: CASSEEERGGDTQYF
DNA: TGTGCCAGCAGTGAAGAAGAGCGGGGGGGAGATACGCAGTATTTT
size: NA
D: TRBD2
V: TRBV2
J: TRBJ2-3

CDR3: CSVRDSAYGYTF
DNA: TGCAGCGTCCGGGACTCGGCGTATGGCTACACCTTC
size: NA
D: NA
V: TRBV29-1
J: TRBJ1-2

CDR3: CASSWIRGTEAFF
DNA: TGTGCCAGCAGCTGGATCAGGGGAACCGAAGCTTTCTTT
size: NA
D: NA
V: TRBV7-2
J: TRBJ1-1

CDR3: CASSIHQGSESPLHF
DNA: TGTGCCAGTAGTATTCATCAGGGATCAGAATCACCCCTCCACTTT
size: NA
D: NA
V: TRBV19
J: TRBJ1-6

CDR3: CASSGPGTTYNEQFF
DNA: TGTGCCAGCAGTGGACCGGGGACTACCTACAATGAGCAGTTCTTC
size: once
D: TRBD2
V: TRBV28
J: TRBJ2-1

CDR3: CASSSPTSGSTDTQYF
DNA: TGTGCCAGCAGTTCCCCGACTAGCGGTAGCACAGATACGCAGTATTTT
size: NA
D: TRBD2
V: TRBV28
J: TRBJ2-3

CDR3: CASSLALTGGVGKLFF
DNA: TGTGCCAGCAGCTTGGCATTAACAGGGGGCGTCGGAAAACTGTTTTTT
size: NA
D: TRBD1
V: TRBV5-6
J: TRBJ1-4

CDR3: CASSPRDTLNGYTF
DNA: TGTGCCAGCAGCCCACGGGACACTCTCAATGGCTACACCTTC
size: NA
D: NA
V: TRBV4-2
J: TRBJ1-2

CDR3: CASSLVAIEAFF
DNA: TGTGCCAGCAGCTTAGTCGCGATCGAAGCTTTCTTT
size: NA
D: NA
V: TRBV7-2
J: TRBJ1-1

CDR3: CASSPKADEQYF
DNA: TGTGCCAGCTCACCCAAGGCGGACGAGCAGTACTTC
size: few
D: NA
V: TRBV18
J: TRBJ2-7

CDR3: CASSIGGGNYGYTF
DNA: TGTGCCAGTAGTATTGGCGGGGGAAATTATGGCTACACCTTC
size: NA
D: NA
V: TRBV19
J: TRBJ1-2

CDR3: CASRAGYGYTF
DNA: TGTGCCAGCAGGGCTGGTTATGGCTACACCTTC
size: NA
D: NA
V: TRBV28
J: TRBJ1-2

CDR3: CASSLGLQGFSYNEQFF
DNA: TGCGCCAGCAGCTTGGGGCTACAGGGGTTTAGCTACAATGAGCAGTTCTTC
size: NA
D: TRBD1
V: TRBV5-1
J: TRBJ2-1

CDR3: CASSLFGTGTNEKLFF
DNA: TGTGCCAGCAGTTTATTCGGGACAGGTACTAATGAAAAACTGTTTTTT
size: NA
D: TRBD1
V: TRBV28
J: TRBJ1-4

CDR3: CASTPLQGDTEAFF
DNA: TGTGCCAGCACCCCACTACAGGGCGACACTGAAGCTTTCTTT
size: NA
D: NA
V: TRBV27
J: TRBJ1-1

CDR3: CASSLQGTVRAFF
DNA: TGTGCCAGCAGTTTACAGGGGACAGTGAGGGCTTTCTTT
size: NA
D: TRBD1
V: TRBV12-3/TRBV12-4
J: TRBJ1-1

CDR3: CASSTTGLAGVGAGELFF
DNA: TGTGCCAGCAGCACAACGGGACTAGCGGGAGTAGGGGCCGGGGAGCTGTTTTTT
size: NA
D: TRBD2
V: TRBV7-9
J: TRBJ2-2

CDR3: CASSSSGGQDEQFF
DNA: TGTGCCAGCAGCTCTAGCGGGGGGCAGGATGAGCAGTTCTTC
size: NA
D: TRBD2
V: TRBV7-9
J: TRBJ2-1

CDR3: CASSLAGTGGTDTQYF
DNA: TGTGCCAGCAGCCTAGCCGGGACAGGGGGCACAGATACGCAGTATTTT
size: few
D: TRBD1
V: TRBV5-6
J: TRBJ2-3

CDR3: CSASPSGRARNEQFF
DNA: TGCAGTGCTAGTCCCAGCGGGAGGGCTAGGAATGAGCAGTTCTTC
size: few
D: TRBD2
V: TRBV20-1
J: TRBJ2-1

CDR3: CASSQAQTYEQYF
DNA: TGTGCCAGCAGCCAAGCACAGACCTACGAGCAGTACTTC
size: few
D: NA
V: TRBV14
J: TRBJ2-7

CDR3: CASSTGTGGYEQYF
DNA: TGTGCCAGCAGCACCGGGACAGGGGGCTACGAGCAGTACTTC
size: NA
D: TRBD1
V: TRBV5-4
J: TRBJ2-7

CDR3: CASSRGPGANVLTF
DNA: TGTGCCAGCAGCAGGGGGCCTGGGGCCAACGTCCTGACTTTC
size: NA
D: TRBD1
V: TRBV6-5
J: TRBJ2-6

CDR3: CASSFTRNTEAFF
DNA: TGTGCCAGCAGTTTCACTAGGAACACTGAAGCTTTCTTT
size: few
D: NA
V: TRBV11-3
J: TRBJ1-1

CDR3: CASSFSGGARETQYF
DNA: TGTGCCAGCAGCTTTAGCGGGGGAGCGAGAGAGACCCAGTACTTC
size: NA
D: TRBD2
V: TRBV7-3
J: TRBJ2-5

CDR3: CATDRTGDTGELFF
DNA: TGTGCCACCGACAGGACAGGGGACACCGGGGAGCTGTTTTTT
size: medium-sized
D: TRBD1
V: TRBV6-5
J: TRBJ2-2

CDR3: CATRGTGVDTGELFF
DNA: TGTGCCACAAGAGGGACAGGGGTCGACACCGGGGAGCTGTTTTTT
size: NA
D: TRBD1
V: TRBV24-1
J: TRBJ2-2

CDR3: CASSEDWEGETQYF
DNA: TGTGCCAGCAGTGAAGATTGGGAGGGAGAGACCCAGTACTTC
size: NA
D: TRBD2
V: TRBV6-1
J: TRBJ2-5

CDR3: CASGWGHYGYTF
DNA: TGTGCCAGCGGATGGGGCCACTATGGCTACACCTTC
size: NA
D: NA
V: TRBV28
J: TRBJ1-2

CDR3: CASSGQEKGEKLFF
DNA: TGTGCCAGCAGCGGACAGGAGAAAGGGGAAAAACTGTTTTTT
size: NA
D: TRBD1
V: TRBV6-2/TRBV6-3
J: TRBJ1-4

CDR3: CASSQTVYGYTF
DNA: TGTGCCAGCAGTCAGACAGTTTATGGCTACACCTTC
size: NA
D: NA
V: TRBV25-1
J: TRBJ1-2

CDR3: CASSQRGGLETQYF
DNA: TGTGCCAGCAGCCAGAGGGGAGGGTTGGAGACCCAGTACTTC
size: NA
D: TRBD2
V: TRBV3-1/TRBV3-2
J: TRBJ2-5

CDR3: CASSFEGDEQYF
DNA: TGCGCCAGCAGCTTCGAAGGGGACGAGCAGTACTTC
size: NA
D: NA
V: TRBV5-1
J: TRBJ2-7

CDR3: CASSHTGTGVNEQFF
DNA: TGTGCCAGCAGCCATACGGGGACAGGGGTCAATGAGCAGTTCTTC
size: few
D: TRBD1
V: TRBV5-6
J: TRBJ2-1

CDR3: CATERGGGNEQFF
DNA: TGTGCCACCGAGCGGGGGGGTGGCAATGAGCAGTTCTTC
size: NA
D: TRBD2
V: TRBV24-1
J: TRBJ2-1

CDR3: CASSQDWGDRGGELFF
DNA: TGCGCCAGCAGCCAAGACTGGGGAGACAGGGGCGGGGAGCTGTTTTTT
size: NA
D: TRBD1
V: TRBV4-3
J: TRBJ2-2

CDR3: CASSLVPGGGGQPQHF
DNA: TGTGCCAGCAGTTTGGTTCCAGGGGGCGGAGGTCAGCCCCAGCATTTT
size: NA
D: TRBD1
V: TRBV6-2/TRBV6-3
J: TRBJ1-5

CDR3: CASSPPSGRETQYF
DNA: TGTGCCAGCTCACCACCATCGGGTAGAGAGACCCAGTACTTC
size: NA
D: NA
V: TRBV18
J: TRBJ2-5